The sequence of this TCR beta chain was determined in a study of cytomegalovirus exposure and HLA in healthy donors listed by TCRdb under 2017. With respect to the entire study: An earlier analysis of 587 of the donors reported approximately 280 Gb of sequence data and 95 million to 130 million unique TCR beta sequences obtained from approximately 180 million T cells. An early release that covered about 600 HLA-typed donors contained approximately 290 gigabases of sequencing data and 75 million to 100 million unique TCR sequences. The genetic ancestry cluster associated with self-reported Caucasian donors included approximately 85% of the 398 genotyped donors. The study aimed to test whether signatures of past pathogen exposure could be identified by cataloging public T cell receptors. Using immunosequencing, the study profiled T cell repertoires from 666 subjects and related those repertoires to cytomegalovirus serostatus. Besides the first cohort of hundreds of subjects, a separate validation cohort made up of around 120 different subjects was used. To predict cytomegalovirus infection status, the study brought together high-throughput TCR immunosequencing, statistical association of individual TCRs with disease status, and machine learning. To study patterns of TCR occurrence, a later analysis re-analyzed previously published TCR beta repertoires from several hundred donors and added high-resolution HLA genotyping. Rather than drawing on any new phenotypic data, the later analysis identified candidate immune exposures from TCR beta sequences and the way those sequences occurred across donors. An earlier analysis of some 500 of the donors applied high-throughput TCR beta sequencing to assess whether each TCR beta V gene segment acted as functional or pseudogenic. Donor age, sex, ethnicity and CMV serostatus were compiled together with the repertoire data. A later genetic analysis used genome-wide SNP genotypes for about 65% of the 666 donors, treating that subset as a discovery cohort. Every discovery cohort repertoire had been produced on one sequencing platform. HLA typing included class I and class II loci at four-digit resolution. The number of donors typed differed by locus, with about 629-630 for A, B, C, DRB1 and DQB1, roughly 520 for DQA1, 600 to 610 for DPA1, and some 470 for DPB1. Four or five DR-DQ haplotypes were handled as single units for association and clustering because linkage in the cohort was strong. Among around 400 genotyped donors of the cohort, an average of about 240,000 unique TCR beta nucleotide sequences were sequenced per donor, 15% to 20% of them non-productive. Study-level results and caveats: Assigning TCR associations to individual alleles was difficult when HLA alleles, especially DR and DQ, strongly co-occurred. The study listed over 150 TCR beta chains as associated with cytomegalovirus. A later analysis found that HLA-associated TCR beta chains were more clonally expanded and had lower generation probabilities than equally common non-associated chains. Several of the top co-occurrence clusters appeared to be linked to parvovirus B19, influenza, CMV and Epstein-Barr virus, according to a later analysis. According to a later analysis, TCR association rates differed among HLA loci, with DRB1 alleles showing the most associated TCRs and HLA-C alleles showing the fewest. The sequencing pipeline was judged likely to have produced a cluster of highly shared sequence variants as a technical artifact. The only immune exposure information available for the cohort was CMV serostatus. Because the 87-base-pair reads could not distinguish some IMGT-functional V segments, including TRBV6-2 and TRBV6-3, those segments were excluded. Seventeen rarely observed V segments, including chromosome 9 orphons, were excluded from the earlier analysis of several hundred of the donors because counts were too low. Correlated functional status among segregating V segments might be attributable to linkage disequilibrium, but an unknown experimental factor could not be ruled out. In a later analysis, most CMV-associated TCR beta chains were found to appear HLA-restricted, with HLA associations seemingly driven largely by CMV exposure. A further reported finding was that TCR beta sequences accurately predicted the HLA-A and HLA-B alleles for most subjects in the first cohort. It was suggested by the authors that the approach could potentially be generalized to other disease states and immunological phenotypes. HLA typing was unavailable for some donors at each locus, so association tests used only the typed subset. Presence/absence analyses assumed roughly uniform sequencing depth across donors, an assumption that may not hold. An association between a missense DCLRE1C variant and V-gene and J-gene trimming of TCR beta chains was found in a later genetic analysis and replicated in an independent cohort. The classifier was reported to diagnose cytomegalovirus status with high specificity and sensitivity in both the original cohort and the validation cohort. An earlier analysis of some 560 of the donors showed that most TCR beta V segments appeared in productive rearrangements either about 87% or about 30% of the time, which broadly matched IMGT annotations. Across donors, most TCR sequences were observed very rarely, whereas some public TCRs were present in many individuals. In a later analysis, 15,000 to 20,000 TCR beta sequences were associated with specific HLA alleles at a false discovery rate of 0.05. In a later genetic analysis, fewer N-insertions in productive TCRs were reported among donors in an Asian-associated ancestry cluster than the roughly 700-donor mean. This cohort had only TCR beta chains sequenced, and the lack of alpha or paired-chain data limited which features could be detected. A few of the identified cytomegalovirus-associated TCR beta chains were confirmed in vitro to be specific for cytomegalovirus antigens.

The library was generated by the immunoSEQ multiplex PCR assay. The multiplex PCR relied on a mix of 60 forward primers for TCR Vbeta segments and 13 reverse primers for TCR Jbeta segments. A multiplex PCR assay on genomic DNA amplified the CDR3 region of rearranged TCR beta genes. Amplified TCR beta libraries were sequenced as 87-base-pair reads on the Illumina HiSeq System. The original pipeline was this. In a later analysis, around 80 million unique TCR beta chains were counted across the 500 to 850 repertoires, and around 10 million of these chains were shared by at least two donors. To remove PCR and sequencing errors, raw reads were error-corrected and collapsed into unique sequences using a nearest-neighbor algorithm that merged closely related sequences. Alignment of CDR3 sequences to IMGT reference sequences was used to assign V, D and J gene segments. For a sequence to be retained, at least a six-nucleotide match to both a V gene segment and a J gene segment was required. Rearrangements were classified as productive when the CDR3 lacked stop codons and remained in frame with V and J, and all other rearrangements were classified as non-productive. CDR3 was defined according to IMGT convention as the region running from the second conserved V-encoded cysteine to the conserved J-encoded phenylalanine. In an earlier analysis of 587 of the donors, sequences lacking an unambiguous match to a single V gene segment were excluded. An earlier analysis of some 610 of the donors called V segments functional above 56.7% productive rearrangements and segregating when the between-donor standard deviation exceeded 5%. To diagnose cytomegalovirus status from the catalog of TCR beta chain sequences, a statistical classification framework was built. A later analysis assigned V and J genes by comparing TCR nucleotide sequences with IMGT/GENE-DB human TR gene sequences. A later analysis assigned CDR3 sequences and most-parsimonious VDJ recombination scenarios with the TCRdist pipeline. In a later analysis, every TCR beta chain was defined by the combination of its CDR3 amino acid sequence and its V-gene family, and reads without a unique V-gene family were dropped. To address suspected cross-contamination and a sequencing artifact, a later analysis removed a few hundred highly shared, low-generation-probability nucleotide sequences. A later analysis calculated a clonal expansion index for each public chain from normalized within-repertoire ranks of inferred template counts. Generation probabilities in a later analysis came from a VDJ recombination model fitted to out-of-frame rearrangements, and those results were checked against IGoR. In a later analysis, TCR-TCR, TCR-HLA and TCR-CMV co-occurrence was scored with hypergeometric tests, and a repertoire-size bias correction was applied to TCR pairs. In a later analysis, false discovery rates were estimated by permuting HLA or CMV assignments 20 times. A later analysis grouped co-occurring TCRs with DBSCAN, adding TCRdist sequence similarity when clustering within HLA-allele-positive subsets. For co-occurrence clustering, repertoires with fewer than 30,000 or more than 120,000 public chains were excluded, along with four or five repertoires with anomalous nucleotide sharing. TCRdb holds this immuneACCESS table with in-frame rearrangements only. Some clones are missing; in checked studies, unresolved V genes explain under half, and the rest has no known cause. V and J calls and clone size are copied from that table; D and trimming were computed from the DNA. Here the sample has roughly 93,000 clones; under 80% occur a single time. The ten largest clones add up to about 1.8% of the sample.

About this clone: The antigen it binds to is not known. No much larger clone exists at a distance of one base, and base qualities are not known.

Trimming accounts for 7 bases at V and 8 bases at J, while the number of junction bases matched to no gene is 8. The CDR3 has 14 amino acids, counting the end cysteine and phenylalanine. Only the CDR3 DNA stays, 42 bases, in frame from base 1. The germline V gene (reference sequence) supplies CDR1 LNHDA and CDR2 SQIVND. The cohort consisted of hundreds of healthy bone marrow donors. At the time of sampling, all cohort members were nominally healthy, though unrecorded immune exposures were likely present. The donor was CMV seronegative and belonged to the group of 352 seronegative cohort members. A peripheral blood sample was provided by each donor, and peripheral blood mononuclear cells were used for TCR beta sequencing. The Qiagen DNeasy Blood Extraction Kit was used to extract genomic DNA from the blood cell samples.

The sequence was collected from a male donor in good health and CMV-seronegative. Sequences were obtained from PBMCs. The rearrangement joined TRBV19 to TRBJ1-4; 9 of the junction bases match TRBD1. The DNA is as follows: TGTGCCAGTACCGGGACAGGGCCGTACGAAAAACTGTTTTTT. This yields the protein CASTGTGPYEKLFF.